These T cell receptor beta chains were read from a single sample in a study of blood T cell repertoires in COVID-19. Here immunoSEQ multiplex PCR was the method, and the copy in TCRdb shows in-frame clones only, minus some. The data show tens of thousands of clones, 85% seen once. Sequencing was carried out using peripheral blood. The source of these receptors is a woman in her sixties or seventies with active COVID-19. The CDR3 runs from the conserved cysteine through the conserved F or W. Fields, in order: D gene, J gene, CDR3 length, V gene, clone size, CDR3 protein, CDR3 DNA. D genes are given only for firm matches. Only part of the rows carry a size: once, few, many, or a class if the clone is expanded.

>TRBD1|TRBJ2-7|14|TRBV6-5|.
CASSTGGASLEQYF
TGTGCCAGCAGCACAGGGGGCGCCTCTCTCGAGCAGTACTTC
>TRBD1|TRBJ1-2|16|TRBV7-8|.
CASSNPGQGRRDGYTF
TGTGCCAGCAGCAACCCCGGACAGGGAAGGCGGGATGGCTACACCTTC
>.|TRBJ1-4|14|TRBV28|.
CASSLDQGNEKLFF
TGTGCCAGCAGTTTAGATCAGGGAAATGAAAAACTGTTTTTT
>.|TRBJ1-2|12|TRBV29-1|.
CSVPFAGYGYTF
TGCAGCGTTCCTTTCGCAGGGTATGGCTACACCTTC
>.|TRBJ2-1|12|TRBV5-5|.
CASSSTHIEQFF
TGTGCCAGCAGCTCCACTCATATCGAGCAGTTCTTC
>TRBD1|TRBJ1-5|15|TRBV6-5|.
CASSLTGSSNQPQHF
TGTGCCAGCAGCTTGACAGGGAGCAGCAATCAGCCCCAGCATTTT
>.|TRBJ2-7|12|TRBV30|.
CAWSIKDSTEYF
TGTGCCTGGAGTATAAAGGACTCGACGGAGTACTTC
>TRBD1|TRBJ2-7|14|TRBV27|.
CASSFGTGWYEQYF
TGTGCCAGCAGTTTTGGGACAGGGTGGTACGAGCAGTACTTC
>.|TRBJ2-2|16|TRBV11-2|once
CASSHHQGSPTGELFF
TGTGCCAGCAGCCATCATCAGGGGTCCCCCACCGGGGAGCTGTTTTTT
>TRBD1|TRBJ1-5|13|TRBV19|.
CASSGTGNQPQHF
TGTGCCAGCTCCGGGACAGGCAATCAGCCCCAGCATTTT
>.|TRBJ2-7|14|TRBV7-2|few
CASSLWSGLDEQYF
TGTGCCAGCAGCTTATGGTCGGGATTAGACGAGCAGTACTTC
>.|TRBJ2-3|14|TRBV4-1|.
CASSQEGVASVQYF
TGCGCCAGCAGCCAAGAGGGGGTGGCTAGCGTGCAGTATTTT
>.|TRBJ2-7|16|TRBV5-4|.
CASSLYGGTPSYEQYF
TGTGCCAGCAGCTTGTACGGGGGGACACCCTCCTACGAGCAGTACTTC
>.|TRBJ2-1|13|TRBV19|.
CASSTTSYNEQFF
TGTGCCAGTAGCACTACCTCCTACAATGAGCAGTTCTTC
>TRBD1|TRBJ2-1|17|TRBV19|.
CASSTAKGQGTYNEQFF
TGTGCCAGTAGTACCGCGAAGGGACAGGGAACCTACAATGAGCAGTTCTTC
>TRBD2|TRBJ2-1|15|TRBV5-4|.
CASSLEGLADNEQFF
TGTGCCAGCAGCTTGGAGGGACTAGCTGACAATGAGCAGTTCTTC
>TRBD1|TRBJ2-7|15|TRBV2|.
CASRDLGTASYEQYF
TGTGCCAGCAGGGACCTGGGGACAGCCTCCTACGAGCAGTACTTC
>.|TRBJ2-5|14|TRBV18|.
CASSITGRDETQYF
TGTGCCAGCTCAATTACAGGGAGGGACGAGACCCAGTACTTC
>.|TRBJ2-5|12|TRBV10-3|.
CAISEPRETQYF
TGTGCCATCAGTGAGCCCCGGGAGACCCAGTACTTC
>.|TRBJ2-7|14|TRBV6-1|.
CASSELGSSYEQYF
TGTGCCAGCAGTGAATTGGGGAGCTCCTACGAGCAGTACTTC
>TRBD1|TRBJ2-3|13|TRBV19|.
CATRQGQTDTQYF
TGTGCCACCCGACAGGGTCAAACAGATACGCAGTATTTT
>.|TRBJ2-6|17|TRBV11-2|few
CASSLGQVISGANVLTF
TGTGCCAGCAGCTTAGGCCAGGTGATTTCTGGGGCCAACGTCCTGACTTTC
>TRBD2|TRBJ2-7|14|TRBV10-2|.
CASSPGLAGSEQYF
TGCGCCAGCAGCCCGGGACTAGCGGGATCCGAGCAGTACTTC
>TRBD2|TRBJ2-1|16|TRBV5-1|few
CASSLDGSGRRGEQFF
TGCGCCAGCAGCTTGGATGGTAGCGGGAGGCGGGGCGAGCAGTTCTTC
>.|TRBJ2-7|13|TRBV2|.
CASSEQASYEQYF
TGTGCCAGCAGTGAACAGGCCTCCTACGAGCAGTACTTC
>.|TRBJ1-1|13|TRBV12-3/TRBV12-4|few
CASGLDRNTEAFF
TGTGCCAGCGGCTTAGACAGGAACACTGAAGCTTTCTTT
>.|TRBJ2-2|12|TRBV6-6|.
CASSRDTGELFF
TGTGCCAGCAGCAGGGACACCGGGGAGCTGTTTTTT